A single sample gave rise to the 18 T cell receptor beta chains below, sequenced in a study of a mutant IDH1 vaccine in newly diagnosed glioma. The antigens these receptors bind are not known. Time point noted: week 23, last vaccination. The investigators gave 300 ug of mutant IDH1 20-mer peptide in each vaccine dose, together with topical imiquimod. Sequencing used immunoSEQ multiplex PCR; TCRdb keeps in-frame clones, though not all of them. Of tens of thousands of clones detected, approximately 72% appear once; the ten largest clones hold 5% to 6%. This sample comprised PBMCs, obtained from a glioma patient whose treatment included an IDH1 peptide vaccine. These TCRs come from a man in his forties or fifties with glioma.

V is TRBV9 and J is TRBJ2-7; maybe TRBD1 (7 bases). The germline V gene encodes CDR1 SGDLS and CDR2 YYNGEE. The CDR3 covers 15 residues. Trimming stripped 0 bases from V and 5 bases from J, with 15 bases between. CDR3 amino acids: CASSVEAGGFDEQYF. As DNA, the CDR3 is TGTGCCAGCAGCGTAGAGGCAGGGGGGTTTGACGAGCAGTACTTC.

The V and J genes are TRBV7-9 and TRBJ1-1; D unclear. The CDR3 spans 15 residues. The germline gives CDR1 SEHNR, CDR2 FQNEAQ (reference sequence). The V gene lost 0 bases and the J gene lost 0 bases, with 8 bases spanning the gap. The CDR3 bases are TGTGCCAGCAGCTTAGCTGCCGGGTTGAACACTGAAGCTTTCTTT. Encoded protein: CASSLAAGLNTEAFF. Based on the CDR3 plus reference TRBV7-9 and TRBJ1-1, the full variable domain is DTGVSQNPRHKITKRGQNVTFRCDPISEHNRLYWYRQTLGQGPEFLTYFQNEAQLEKSRLLSDRFSAERPKGSFSTLEIQRTEQGDSAMYLCASSLAAGLNTEAFFGQGTRLTVV.

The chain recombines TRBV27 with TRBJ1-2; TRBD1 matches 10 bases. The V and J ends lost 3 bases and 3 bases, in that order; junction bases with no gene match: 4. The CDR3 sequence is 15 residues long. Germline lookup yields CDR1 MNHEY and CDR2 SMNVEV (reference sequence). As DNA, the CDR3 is TGTGCCAGCAGTTTCGGGACAGGGGTAGACTATGGCTACACCTTC. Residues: CASSFGTGVDYGYTF.

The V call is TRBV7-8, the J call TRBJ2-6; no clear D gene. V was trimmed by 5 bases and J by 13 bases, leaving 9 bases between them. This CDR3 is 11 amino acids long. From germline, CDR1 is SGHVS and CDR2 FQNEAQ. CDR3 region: CASSLREVLTF. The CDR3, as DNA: TGTGCCAGCAGCCTCCGAGAAGTCCTGACTTTC. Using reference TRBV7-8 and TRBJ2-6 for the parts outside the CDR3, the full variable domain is GAGVSQSPRYKVAKRGQDVALRCDPISGHVSLFWYQQALGQGPEFLTYFQNEAQLDKSGLPSDRFFAERPEGSVSTLKIQRTQQEDSAVYLCASSLREVLTFGAGSRLTVL.

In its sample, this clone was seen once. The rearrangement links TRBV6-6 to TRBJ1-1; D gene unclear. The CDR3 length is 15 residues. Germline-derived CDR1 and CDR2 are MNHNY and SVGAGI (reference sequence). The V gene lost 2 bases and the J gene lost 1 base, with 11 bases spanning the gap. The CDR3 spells CASSYVRAQNTEAFF. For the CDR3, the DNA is TGTGCCAGCAGTTACGTAAGAGCCCAGAACACTGAAGCTTTCTTT.

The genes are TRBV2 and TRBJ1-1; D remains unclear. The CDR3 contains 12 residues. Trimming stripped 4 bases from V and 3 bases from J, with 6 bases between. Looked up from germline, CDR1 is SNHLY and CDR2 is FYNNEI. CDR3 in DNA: TGTGCCAGCAGTGGAGATGACACTGAAGCTTTCTTT. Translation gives CASSGDDTEAFF.

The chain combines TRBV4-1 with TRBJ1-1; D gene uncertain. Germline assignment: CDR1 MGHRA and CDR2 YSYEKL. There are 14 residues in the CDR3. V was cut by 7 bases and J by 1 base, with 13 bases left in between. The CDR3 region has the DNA TGCGCCAGCAAAAACGCAGGTTCGAACACTGAAGCTTTCTTT. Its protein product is CASKNAGSNTEAFF.

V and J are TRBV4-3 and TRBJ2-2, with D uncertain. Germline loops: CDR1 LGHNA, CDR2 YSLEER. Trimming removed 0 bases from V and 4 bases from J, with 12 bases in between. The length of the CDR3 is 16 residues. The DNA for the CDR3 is TGCGCCAGCAGCCAAGAGTTGGGTTTCGTCACCGGGGAGCTGTTTTTT. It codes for CASSQELGFVTGELFF.

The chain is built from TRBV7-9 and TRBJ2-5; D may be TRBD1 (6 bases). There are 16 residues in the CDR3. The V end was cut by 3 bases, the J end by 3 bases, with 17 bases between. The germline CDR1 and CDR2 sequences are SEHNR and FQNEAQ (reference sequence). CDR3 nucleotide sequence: TGTGCCAGCAGCTTTATCAGGGGCGAGCCGGAAGAGACCCAGTACTTC. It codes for CASSFIRGEPEETQYF.

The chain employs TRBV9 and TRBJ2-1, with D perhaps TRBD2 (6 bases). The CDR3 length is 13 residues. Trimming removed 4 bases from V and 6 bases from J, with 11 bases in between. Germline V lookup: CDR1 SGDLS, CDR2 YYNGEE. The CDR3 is CASSPRDFNEQFF. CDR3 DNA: TGTGCCAGCAGCCCAAGGGACTTCAATGAGCAGTTCTTC.

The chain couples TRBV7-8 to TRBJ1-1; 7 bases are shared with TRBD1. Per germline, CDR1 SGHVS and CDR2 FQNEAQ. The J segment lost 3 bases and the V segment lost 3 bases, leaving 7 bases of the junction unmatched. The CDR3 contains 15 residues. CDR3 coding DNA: TGTGCCAGCAGCTTTTATAGGGGGCGCGACACTGAAGCTTTCTTT. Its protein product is CASSFYRGRDTEAFF.

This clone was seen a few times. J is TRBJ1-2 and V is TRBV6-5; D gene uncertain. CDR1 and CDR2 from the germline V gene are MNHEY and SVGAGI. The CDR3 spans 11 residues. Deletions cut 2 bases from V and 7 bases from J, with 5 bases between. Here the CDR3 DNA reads TGTGCCAGCAGTTACGGAGGTGGCTACACCTTC. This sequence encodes CASSYGGGYTF.

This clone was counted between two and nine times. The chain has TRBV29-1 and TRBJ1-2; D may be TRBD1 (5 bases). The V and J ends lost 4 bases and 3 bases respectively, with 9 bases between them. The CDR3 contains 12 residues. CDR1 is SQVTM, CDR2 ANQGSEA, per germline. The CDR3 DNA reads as TGCAGCGTTGGACAGTGGGACTATGGCTACACCTTC. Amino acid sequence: CSVGQWDYGYTF.

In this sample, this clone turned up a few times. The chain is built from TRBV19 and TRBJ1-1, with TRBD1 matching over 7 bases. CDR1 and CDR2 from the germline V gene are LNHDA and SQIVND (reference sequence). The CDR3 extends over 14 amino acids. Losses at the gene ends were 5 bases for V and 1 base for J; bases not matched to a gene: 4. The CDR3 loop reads CASSVGQRNTEAFF. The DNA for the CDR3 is TGTGCCAGTAGTGTGGGACAGAGGAACACTGAAGCTTTCTTT. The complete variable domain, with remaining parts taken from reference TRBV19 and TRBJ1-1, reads DGGITQSPKYLFRKEGQNVTLSCEQNLNHDAMYWYRQDPGQGLRLIYYSQIVNDFQKGDIAEGYSVSREKKESFPLTVTSAQKNPTAFYLCASSVGQRNTEAFFGQGTRLTVV.

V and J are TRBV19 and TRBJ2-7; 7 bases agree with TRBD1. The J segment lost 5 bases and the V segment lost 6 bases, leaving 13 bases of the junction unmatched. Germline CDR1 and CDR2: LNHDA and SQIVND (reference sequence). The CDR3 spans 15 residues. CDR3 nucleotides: TGTGCCAGTAGCTTAGACAGGGAAGGTTATGACGAGCAGTACTTC. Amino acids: CASSLDREGYDEQYF. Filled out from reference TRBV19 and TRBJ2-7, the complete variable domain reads DGGITQSPKYLFRKEGQNVTLSCEQNLNHDAMYWYRQDPGQGLRLIYYSQIVNDFQKGDIAEGYSVSREKKESFPLTVTSAQKNPTAFYLCASSLDREGYDEQYFGPGTRLTVT.

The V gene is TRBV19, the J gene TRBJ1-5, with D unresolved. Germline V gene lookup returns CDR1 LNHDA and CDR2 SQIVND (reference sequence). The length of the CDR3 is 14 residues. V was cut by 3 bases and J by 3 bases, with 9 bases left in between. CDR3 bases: TGTGCCAGTAGTATCGGAGGCCTCAATCAGCCCCAGCATTTT. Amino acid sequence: CASSIGGLNQPQHF.

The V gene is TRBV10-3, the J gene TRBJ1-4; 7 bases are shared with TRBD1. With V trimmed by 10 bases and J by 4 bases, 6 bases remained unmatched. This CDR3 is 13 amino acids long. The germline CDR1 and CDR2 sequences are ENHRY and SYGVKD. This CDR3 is CASSRDSNEKLFF. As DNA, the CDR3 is TGTGCCAGTTCCAGGGACAGTAATGAAAAACTGTTTTTT.

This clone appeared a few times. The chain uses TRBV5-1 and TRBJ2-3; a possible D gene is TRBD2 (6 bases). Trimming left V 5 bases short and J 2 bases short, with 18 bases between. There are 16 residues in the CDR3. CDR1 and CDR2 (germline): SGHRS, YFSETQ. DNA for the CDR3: TGCGCCAGCAGATCGGTGGAGGGAGGTCCCACAGATACGCAGTATTTT. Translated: CASRSVEGGPTDTQYF.